These T cell receptor beta chains were read from a single sample in a study of T cells after posttransplantation cyclophosphamide. Libraries were prepared by immunoSEQ multiplex PCR; TCRdb keeps only in-frame clonotypes and omits some of them. The data show some 43,000 clones, with none appearing a single time. The sequenced material came from PBMCs. These receptors originate from a man aged 40-49 years in good health, CMV-negative, and a related stem cell transplant donor. Each CDR3 is given with its conserved first and last residue. The D gene is left open where the match is weak. Size is omitted from some rows. Given values are once, few, many or a class for expanded clones.

j_gene,abundance,d_gene,v_gene,CDR3aa,CDR3nt
TRBJ1-1,many,NA,TRBV27,CASSYYGDNANTEAFF,TGTGCCAGCAGTTACTATGGGGACAACGCGAACACTGAAGCTTTCTTT
TRBJ1-4,many,NA,TRBV7-2,CASSPQGTNEKLFF,TGTGCCAGCAGTCCACAGGGTACTAATGAAAAACTGTTTTTT
TRBJ2-3,many,TRBD2,TRBV11-3,CASSLSFGTSGSTDTQYF,TGTGCCAGCAGCTTAAGTTTTGGGACTAGCGGGAGCACAGATACGCAGTATTTT
TRBJ1-4,many,NA,TRBV7-9,CASGKGATNEKLFF,TGTGCCAGCGGGAAGGGGGCAACTAATGAAAAACTGTTTTTT
TRBJ2-7,many,TRBD2,TRBV28,CASSSGLAGPYEQYF,TGTGCCAGCAGTTCGGGACTAGCGGGGCCCTACGAGCAGTACTTC
TRBJ2-1,many,TRBD2,TRBV5-1,CASSSGTRVMEQFF,TGCGCCAGCAGCTCCGGGACTAGGGTGATGGAGCAGTTCTTC
TRBJ1-5,many,NA,TRBV6-6,CASSSLDGGNQVQHF,TGTGCCAGCAGTTCCCTGGACGGAGGCAATCAGGTCCAGCATTTT
TRBJ2-3,many,TRBD2,TRBV28,CASSARTSIDTQYF,TGTGCCAGCAGTGCCCGGACTAGCATCGATACGCAGTATTTT
TRBJ2-5,NA,NA,TRBV6-1,CASSYWQGGETQYF,TGTGCCAGCAGTTATTGGCAGGGTGGGGAGACCCAGTACTTC
TRBJ2-7,many,NA,TRBV18,CASSLLWRERNEQYF,TGTGCCAGCTCACTGCTTTGGAGGGAGAGGAACGAGCAGTACTTC
TRBJ2-1,many,NA,TRBV27,CASSFGAPPTYNEQFF,TGTGCCAGCAGTTTTGGAGCGCCTCCGACCTACAATGAGCAGTTCTTC
TRBJ2-1,many,NA,TRBV11-3,CASSLGNTGDNEQFF,TGTGCCAGCAGCTTAGGGAACACAGGTGACAATGAGCAGTTCTTC
TRBJ2-1,many,NA,TRBV10-1,CASSEAVAREQFF,TGCGCCAGCAGTGAGGCAGTAGCGCGCGAGCAGTTCTTC
TRBJ1-3,many,NA,TRBV7-3,CASSLTNSGNTIYF,TGTGCCAGCAGCCTGACAAACTCTGGAAACACCATATATTTT
TRBJ2-3,many,NA,TRBV28,CASSSIVFLGALNTDTQYF,TGTGCCAGCAGTTCAATCGTGTTTTTGGGCGCGCTTAACACAGATACGCAGTATTTT
TRBJ2-7,many,NA,TRBV28,CASSFWWGPLSYEQYF,TGTGCCAGCAGTTTCTGGTGGGGGCCTCTCTCCTACGAGCAGTACTTC
TRBJ2-7,many,NA,TRBV6-5,CASRGPGPYEQYF,TGTGCCAGCAGGGGGCCTGGCCCCTACGAGCAGTACTTC
TRBJ2-1,many,NA,TRBV4-3,CASSQDPWAYNEQFF,TGCGCCAGCAGCCAAGATCCTTGGGCGTACAATGAGCAGTTCTTC
TRBJ2-1,many,TRBD2,TRBV9,CASSGTSGAYNEQFF,TGTGCCAGCAGCGGGACTAGCGGAGCCTACAATGAGCAGTTCTTC
TRBJ1-5,many,NA,TRBV6-4,CASSDLSGRQPQHF,TGTGCCAGCAGTGACTTGTCAGGGCGTCAGCCCCAGCATTTT
TRBJ2-5,many,TRBD1,TRBV11-2,CASSSRTGQETQYF,TGTGCCAGCAGCTCCCGGACAGGACAAGAGACCCAGTACTTC
TRBJ2-3,many,TRBD2,TRBV7-2,CASRGTSFTDTQYF,TGTGCCAGCAGGGGGACTAGCTTCACAGATACGCAGTATTTT
TRBJ2-7,many,TRBD2,TRBV19,CASGAGSGYEQYF,TGTGCCAGCGGAGCGGGATCGGGATACGAGCAGTACTTC
TRBJ2-5,many,NA,TRBV7-2,CASSSQNQETQYF,TGTGCCAGCAGCTCTCAGAACCAAGAGACCCAGTACTTC
TRBJ2-7,many,TRBD1,TRBV19,CASSGTGGAREQYF,TGTGCCAGTAGTGGGACAGGGGGTGCGAGGGAGCAGTACTTC
TRBJ1-5,many,NA,TRBV28,CASNKYGGPQHF,TGTGCCAGCAACAAATACGGGGGGCCCCAGCATTTT
TRBJ2-7,many,TRBD2,TRBV7-9,CASSRHIAGGPPEQYF,TGTGCCAGCAGCCGACATATAGCGGGAGGCCCTCCGGAGCAGTACTTC
TRBJ1-5,many,NA,TRBV30,CAWSGANWGGQPQHF,TGTGCCTGGAGTGGGGCAAACTGGGGGGGACAGCCCCAGCATTTT
TRBJ1-5,many,NA,TRBV7-4,CASSLVGGSRAVGQPQHF,TGTGCCAGCAGCTTAGTAGGAGGGTCTCGGGCAGTGGGTCAGCCCCAGCATTTT
TRBJ2-5,few,NA,TRBV7-2,CASSLGIGEWETQYF,TGTGCCAGCAGCTTAGGTATCGGGGAATGGGAGACCCAGTACTTC
TRBJ2-7,many,TRBD1,TRBV7-2,CASSLSGQGLEQYF,TGTGCCAGCAGCTTATCGGGACAGGGTCTCGAGCAGTACTTC
TRBJ2-1,many,NA,TRBV27,CASSKLASSYNEQFF,TGTGCCAGCAGCAAACTAGCTAGCTCCTACAATGAGCAGTTCTTC
TRBJ1-2,many,TRBD1,TRBV25-1,CASSESVPGGSDGYTF,TGTGCCAGCAGTGAATCGGTCCCAGGGGGTTCAGATGGCTACACCTTC
TRBJ2-2,many,TRBD1,TRBV9,CASSPLLGRGTTGELFF,TGTGCCAGCAGCCCCTTGTTAGGCAGGGGGACCACCGGGGAGCTGTTTTTT
TRBJ1-1,many,NA,TRBV2,CASSEGMNTEAFF,TGTGCCAGCAGTGAAGGTATGAACACTGAAGCTTTCTTT
TRBJ2-3,many,NA,TRBV9,CASSVAAGTDTQYF,TGTGCCAGCAGCGTAGCAGCGGGTACAGATACGCAGTATTTT
TRBJ2-5,many,TRBD2,TRBV7-6,CASSPGLAGGGGYQETQYF,TGTGCCAGCAGCCCCGGACTAGCGGGAGGTGGGGGGTACCAAGAGACCCAGTACTTC
TRBJ2-7,NA,NA,TRBV28,CASSLWPILREQYF,TGTGCCAGCAGTTTATGGCCGATACTAAGGGAGCAGTACTTC
TRBJ1-4,many,NA,TRBV29-1,CSGRDRLNEKLFF,TGCAGCGGACGAGACAGGCTGAATGAAAAACTGTTTTTT
TRBJ2-7,many,TRBD1,TRBV19,CASSISFGQGGVRSSYEQYF,TGTGCCAGTAGTATATCCTTCGGACAGGGTGGTGTTAGAAGCTCCTACGAGCAGTACTTC
TRBJ2-6,many,NA,TRBV6-1,CASSEARSAGANVLTF,TGTGCCAGCAGTGAAGCGCGGTCAGCTGGGGCCAACGTCCTGACTTTC
TRBJ2-1,many,NA,TRBV6-5,CASSRGINEQFF,TGTGCCAGCAGTCGGGGGATCAATGAGCAGTTCTTC
TRBJ2-2,many,TRBD1,TRBV27,CASSWDRYNTGELFF,TGTGCCAGCAGTTGGGACAGATACAACACCGGGGAGCTGTTTTTT
TRBJ2-5,many,NA,TRBV5-6,CASSGRQAFRETQYF,TGTGCCAGCAGCGGGAGGCAGGCGTTTAGAGAGACCCAGTACTTC
TRBJ2-1,many,TRBD2,TRBV27,CASRKVGGRAAPQFF,TGTGCCAGCAGGAAAGTCGGCGGGAGGGCCGCCCCGCAGTTCTTC
TRBJ2-1,many,TRBD2,TRBV12-5,CASGLGLAGGDNEQFF,TGTGCTAGTGGCCTGGGACTAGCGGGAGGGGACAATGAGCAGTTCTTC
TRBJ2-6,many,TRBD2,TRBV5-1,CASSRTSGNSGANVLTF,TGCGCCAGCAGCAGGACTAGCGGGAACTCTGGGGCCAACGTCCTGACTTTC
TRBJ2-1,many,TRBD2,TRBV19,CASSIFGLAVNEQFF,TGTGCCAGTAGTATTTTCGGACTAGCGGTGAATGAGCAGTTCTTC
TRBJ2-7,many,TRBD2,TRBV5-4,CASSLELAGGYEQYF,TGTGCCAGCAGCTTGGAACTAGCGGGAGGGTACGAGCAGTACTTC
TRBJ2-3,many,NA,TRBV2,CASSEHQDANTDTQYF,TGTGCCAGCAGTGAACACCAGGATGCGAACACAGATACGCAGTATTTT
TRBJ2-2,many,TRBD2,TRBV14,CASSQFGLAGARDTGELFF,TGTGCCAGCAGCCAATTCGGGCTAGCGGGAGCTCGGGACACCGGGGAGCTGTTTTTT
TRBJ2-1,many,TRBD2,TRBV19,CASSIPSASGSYEQFF,TGTGCCAGTAGTATACCCTCGGCTAGCGGGAGTTATGAGCAGTTCTTC
TRBJ2-5,many,TRBD2,TRBV7-8,CASSLGVSSGIEETQYF,TGTGCCAGCAGCTTGGGAGTATCTAGCGGGATTGAGGAGACCCAGTACTTC
TRBJ1-1,many,TRBD1,TRBV2,CASRGGSGGYMNTEAFF,TGTGCCAGCAGGGGGGGGTCAGGGGGCTACATGAACACTGAAGCTTTCTTT
TRBJ2-3,many,NA,TRBV5-6,CASSFDRTPDTQYF,TGTGCCAGCAGCTTCGACAGGACCCCAGATACGCAGTATTTT